The 19 T cell receptor beta chains below were found in one sample sequenced in a study of graft-versus-host responses after intestinal transplantation. Lamina propria and intraepithelial lymphocytes were released by processing graft tissue. Only in-frame clones appear in the TCRdb table, and some are missing; sequencing was by immunoSEQ multiplex PCR. The sample consists of roughly 3,500 clones, 75% to 85% of them appearing once. The specimen comprised ileum tissue, sampled around 17 and 21 days after intestinal transplantation. These receptors all come from a human patient who received an intestinal transplant, so some T cells may come from the graft donor.

The chain joins TRBV6-1 to TRBJ1-1, with D tentatively TRBD1 (5 bases). The CDR3 covers 13 residues. Deletions cut 3 bases from V and 3 bases from J, with 8 bases between. Looked up from germline, CDR1 is MNHNS and CDR2 is SASEGT. The CDR3 DNA reads TGTGCCAGCAGTGAGGACACTCACACTGAAGCTTTCTTT. Translated, it gives CASSEDTHTEAFF.

This sequence joins TRBV4-1 and TRBJ1-1, with TRBD1 matching over 8 bases. Per the germline V gene, CDR1 is MGHRA and CDR2 is YSYEKL. The CDR3 totals 15 residues. J lost 0 bases, V lost 0 bases, and 0 bases had no gene match. DNA for the CDR3: TGCGCCAGCAGCCAAGAGACAGGGGTGAACACTGAAGCTTTCTTT. Amino acid sequence: CASSQETGVNTEAFF.

V and J are TRBV28 and TRBJ1-3, with D perhaps TRBD1 (6 bases). The CDR3 covers 15 residues. Germline V gene sequence: CDR1 MDHEN, CDR2 SYDVKM. Trimming left V 6 bases short and J 0 bases short, with 12 bases between. The CDR3 region has the DNA TGTGCCAGCAGCCGTGCACAGGGCTCTGGAAACACCATATATTTT. Amino acid sequence: CASSRAQGSGNTIYF.

This clone has only a few counts. The V gene is TRBV5-5, the J gene TRBJ1-4; 10 nucleotides align to TRBD1. Trimming at V came to 3 bases and at J to 2 bases, leaving 4 bases not matched to a gene. Per germline, CDR1 SGHKS and CDR2 YYEKEE (reference sequence). This CDR3 comprises 16 residues. DNA for the CDR3: TGTGCCAGCAGCTCGACAGGGGGCTCCACTAATGAAAAACTGTTTTTT. It translates to CASSSTGGSTNEKLFF.

The chain links TRBV6-1 to TRBJ2-3, with a weak D call TRBD2 (6 bases). V lost 7 bases and J 4 bases, leaving 12 bases between the germline ends. CDR1 is MNHNS and CDR2 is SASEGT in the germline V gene. The CDR3 is made up of 13 amino acids. CDR3 in amino acids: CASIWGEADTQYF. The DNA of the CDR3 is TGTGCCAGCATTTGGGGGGAGGCAGATACGCAGTATTTT.

The gene calls are TRBV28 and TRBJ1-1; 7 bases agree with TRBD1. The V gene's germline CDR1 is MDHEN and CDR2 SYDVKM. CDR3 length equals 10 residues. Trimming cost V 10 bases and J 11 bases; bases outside gene matches: 7. CDR3 sequence (DNA): TGTGCCACCGACAGGGACTACGCTTTCTTT. It encodes CATDRDYAFF.

The rearrangement joins TRBV2 to TRBJ1-1; TRBD1 agrees at 9 bases. The CDR3 has 16 amino acids. From germline, CDR1 is SNHLY and CDR2 FYNNEI. The V gene end was trimmed by 3 bases and the J gene end by 1 base; junction bases not matched to a gene: 6. The CDR3: CASSEDRGGSNTEAFF. In nucleotides, the CDR3 is TGTGCCAGCAGTGAGGACAGGGGAGGGTCGAACACTGAAGCTTTCTTT.

This sequence joins TRBV30 and TRBJ2-7; D is perhaps TRBD2 (6 bases). This CDR3 has 15 residues. Germline V gene sequence: CDR1 GTSNPN, CDR2 SVGIG (reference sequence). Trimming left V 0 bases short and J 3 bases short, with 15 bases between. For the CDR3, the DNA is TGTGCCTGGAGTGTCGGGGGATTATCGTTCTACGAGCAGTACTTC. Its translation is CAWSVGGLSFYEQYF.

This chain links TRBV6-5 with TRBJ1-2; 8 bases are a match to TRBD1. The V gene's germline CDR1 is MNHEY and CDR2 SVGAGI. The CDR3 has 16 residues. The V segment lost 0 bases and the J segment 4 bases; nucleotides outside the gene matches: 7. The CDR3 DNA sequence: TGTGCCAGCAGTTACTCGAACCGGGACAGGATCTATGGCTACACCTTC. It codes for CASSYSNRDRIYGYTF.

This rearrangement joins TRBV7-6 to TRBJ1-1; TRBD1 agrees at 7 bases. The CDR3 runs 15 residues. Trimming at V came to 2 bases and at J to 1 base, leaving 4 bases not matched to a gene. CDR1 is SGHVS and CDR2 is FNYEAQ in the germline V gene. CDR3 in DNA: TGTGCCAGCAGCTTAATTAGACAGGGGAACACTGAAGCTTTCTTT. It codes for CASSLIRQGNTEAFF.

In the case of this clone: One end of the junction fails to match germline, which may point to a read error. The rearrangement links TRBV28 to TRBJ2-7; D is possibly TRBD1 (6 bases). CDR3 size: 12 residues. CDR1 and CDR2 from the germline V gene are MDHEN and SYDVKM. CDR3 in DNA: TGTGCCAGCAGTTTACCCCAGGGGTTCATGGGATTC. Its protein product is CASSLPQGFMGF.

The rearrangement joins TRBV9 to TRBJ1-3; TRBD1 is a possible D gene (6 bases). Germline CDR1 reads SGDLS; CDR2 reads YYNGEE. Between the trimmed V and J ends, which lost 2 bases and 0 bases, there was a span of 6 bases. The CDR3 spans 14 residues. The CDR3 sequence is CASSVDSSGNTIYF. The CDR3 coding sequence is TGTGCCAGCAGCGTGGACAGCTCTGGAAACACCATATATTTT.

The chain couples TRBV9 to TRBJ2-3; the match to TRBD2 covers 9 bases. The CDR3 contains 16 residues. Germline CDR1 and CDR2: SGDLS and YYNGEE. Germline trimming cut 3 bases from V and 2 bases from J; bases unmatched to any gene: 7. The CDR3 protein is CASSAMTSGYTDTQYF. The DNA for the CDR3 is TGTGCCAGCAGCGCCATGACTAGCGGATACACAGATACGCAGTATTTT.

The chain joins TRBV28 to TRBJ1-1; the D gene is possibly TRBD1 (5 bases). CDR1 and CDR2 from the germline V gene are MDHEN and SYDVKM. V shed 6 bases and J shed 4 bases, with 12 bases lying between them. CDR3 length equals 13 residues. Here the CDR3 reads CASRRTGGTEAFF. CDR3 nucleotide sequence: TGTGCCAGCAGACGAACGGGGGGCACTGAAGCTTTCTTT.

The chain carries TRBV4-1 and TRBJ1-1, with D tentatively TRBD1 (5 bases). The V end was cut by 0 bases, the J end by 5 bases, with 16 bases between. Germline V gene lookup returns CDR1 MGHRA and CDR2 YSYEKL. The CDR3 contains 16 residues. Written as DNA, the CDR3 is TGCGCCAGCAGCCAAGATCTCGGCAGGGAGGGGACTGAAGCTTTCTTT. It yields the protein CASSQDLGREGTEAFF.

The V gene is TRBV6-5, the J gene TRBJ2-1, with 8 bases identical to TRBD2. The CDR3 is 15 amino acids. The germline V gene encodes CDR1 MNHEY and CDR2 SVGAGI. Unmatched junction bases numbered 5, after V lost 2 bases and J lost 5 bases. The CDR3 coding sequence is TGTGCCAGCAGTTACACGGGGGGGCCCAACAATGAGCAGTTCTTC. As protein: CASSYTGGPNNEQFF.

This chain links TRBV7-9 with TRBJ1-2; D unclear. V gave up 3 bases and J gave up 6 bases, with 8 bases separating them. Germline CDR1 SEHNR, CDR2 FQNEAQ (reference sequence). The CDR3 contains 12 residues. DNA for the CDR3: TGTGCCAGCAGCTTCTTTGGAGATGGCTACACCTTC. Protein sequence: CASSFFGDGYTF.

This clone appeared a few times. This chain joins TRBV6-5 and TRBJ2-1; 10 positions agree with TRBD2. The germline gives CDR1 MNHEY, CDR2 SVGAGI. CDR3 length: 15 residues. V was clipped by 5 bases and J by 5 bases; unmatched bases: 6. The CDR3 loop is CASSPAGGPNNEQFF. DNA for the CDR3: TGTGCCAGCAGTCCAGCGGGGGGGCCGAACAATGAGCAGTTCTTC.

CDR3: CASSLPGLAYEQYF. The DNA of the CDR3 is TGTGCCAGCAGCTTACCGGGACTTGCCTACGAGCAGTACTTC. The V and J genes are TRBV7-8 and TRBJ2-7, with D possibly being TRBD2 (6 bases). Germline lookup yields CDR1 SGHVS and CDR2 FQNEAQ. The germline V and J ends were trimmed by 2 bases and 2 bases, with 10 bases remaining between them. This CDR3 region has 14 residues.